This T cell receptor (beta chain) is drawn from a study of shared clonotypes between healthy human individuals (dated by TCRdb to 2020 to 2021). In the study overall: The cohort comprised a couple of women and a few men aged 18 to 49 years. To estimate repertoire size and how much clonotypes are shared between individuals, the study performed deep sequencing of blood TCR repertoires from a few healthy adults. Per donor, leukapheresis produced somewhere between about 0.94 and 9 billion PBMCs. Libraries were prepared and TCR repertoires were sequenced by different laboratories using diverse techniques, in order to increase sequencing depth and limit assay-specific biases. For each donor, CD4 naive and CD4 memory were each given three plates, CD8 naive was given two plates, and CD8 memory was given one plate. Beyond this particular receptor, the publication reports: Pairwise subsampling led to the expectation that sequencing depth would affect the degree of clonotype sharing among donors. Rarefaction of sorted-subset datasets indicated incomplete sequencing despite the large sequencing depth. Roughly 5% of naive CD4, 3.5% of naive CD8, about 2.5% of memory CD4, and around 0.4% of memory CD8 clonotypes were shared across a handful of donors. The small number of donors limited the genetic and exposure-history diversity represented. Estimated clonotype richness was generally larger for naive than for memory subsets. Only blood was sampled, and tissue TCR repertoires likely differ from those in blood. Higher generation probabilities were observed for clonotypes shared by all four sorted-subset donors than for non-shared clonotypes.

Of note for this clone: Its target antigen remains unknown. The record has no base qualities; no much larger clone is one base away.

CD8 naive samples were CD45RO-negative cells positively selected for CCR7, giving a CD45RA+CCR7+ population that excluded TemRA cells. Donors were healthy HIV-negative adults with no recently reported acute infections or vaccinations. Every donor was a Caucasian adult residing in Nashville, Tennessee, USA. Blood was obtained by leukapheresis, after which PBMCs were separated by Ficoll-Histopaque density gradient centrifugation and cryopreserved in liquid nitrogen vapor phase. Analytical flow cytometry was used to check the purity and quantity of each magnetically sorted T cell population. Genomic DNA was isolated from each sorted fraction and quantified by UV absorbance on a Nanodrop 2000c. CDR1 and CDR2 were assigned from the germline V gene as SGHRS and YFSETQ. Its CDR3 holds 14 amino acids, cysteine through phenylalanine. Only the CDR3 DNA is retained, 42 bases long and in frame from the first base. Germline trimming amounts to 0 bases on V and 6 bases on J, with 2 as the count of junction bases outside the gene matches.

Using the deep immunoSEQ assay, TCR CDR3 regions were amplified from genomic DNA by multiplex PCR. Extracted genomic DNA from each cell subset was distributed evenly across all wells of several immunoSEQ 96-well plates, and each plate was treated as a replicate. For sorted subsets, each replicate PCR was loaded with 150 to 250 ng genomic DNA, equivalent to about 30,000 T cell genomes. Purified libraries were measured with a Qubit 3.0 fluorometer, size-checked on a Bioanalyzer 2100, and measured again with the KAPA Library Quantification kit. Every immunoSEQ 96-well plate was sequenced on a separate single-read 150-cycle Illumina NextSeq 550 flow cell. The study's own analysis went as follows. Because the immunoSEQ output held only junctional sequences and lacked quality scores, the filtering could not match the filtering applied to full-length reads. To assign V/J genes and CDR3, sequences were annotated using PyIR, a Python wrapper for IgBLAST v1.9, with IMGT germline references. Reads were filtered out if the reads had weak V/J assignments (E-value above 1e-6), no CDR3, stop codons, out-of-frame junctions, or ambiguous translated residues. V3J clonotypes were defined by identical inferred V gene, J gene, and CDR3 amino acid sequence. To compute the percentage overlap between repertoires, the number of shared unique clonotypes was divided by the size of the smaller repertoire. Richness of each repertoire was evaluated using RTK rarefaction, the Chao1 estimator, and Recon v2.1 estimates of unobserved clonotypes. OLGA was used to compute generation probabilities for all TCRbeta clonotypes that the gDNA method yielded from a handful of donors. Held by TCRdb, this immuneACCESS table contains in-frame sequences only and omits some clones. Under half of the omission traces to an unresolved V gene where checked; the cause of the rest is unknown. The V and J calls and the clone size are those of that table, but D and trimming were determined from the DNA. A total of just over 2,000,000 clones appear in this sample, less than 95% of them only once. Of the sample, roughly 1% is held by the ten largest clones.

This sequence originates from a man between 18 and 29 years old in good health. Sequenced input: naive CD8+ T cells sorted from blood. The sample's cell subset or site, from its label and the paper: CD45RA+CCR7+. The rearrangement joined TRBV5-1 to TRBJ2-1; 8 bases in the junction line up with TRBD1. The DNA reads TGCGCCAGCAGCTTGGGGACAGGGTCCAATGAGCAGTTCTTC. Its coded protein is CASSLGTGSNEQFF.